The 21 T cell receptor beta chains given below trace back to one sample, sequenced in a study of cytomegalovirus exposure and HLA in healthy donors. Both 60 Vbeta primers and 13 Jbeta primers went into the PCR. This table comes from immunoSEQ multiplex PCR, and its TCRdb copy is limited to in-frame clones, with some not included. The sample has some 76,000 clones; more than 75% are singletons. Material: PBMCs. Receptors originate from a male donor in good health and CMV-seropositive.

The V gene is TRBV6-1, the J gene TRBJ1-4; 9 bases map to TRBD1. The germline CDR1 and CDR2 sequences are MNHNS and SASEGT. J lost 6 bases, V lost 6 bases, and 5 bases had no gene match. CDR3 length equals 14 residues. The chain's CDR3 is CASSQTGGYEKLFF. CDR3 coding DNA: TGTGCCAGCAGCCAGACAGGGGGGTATGAAAAACTGTTTTTT.

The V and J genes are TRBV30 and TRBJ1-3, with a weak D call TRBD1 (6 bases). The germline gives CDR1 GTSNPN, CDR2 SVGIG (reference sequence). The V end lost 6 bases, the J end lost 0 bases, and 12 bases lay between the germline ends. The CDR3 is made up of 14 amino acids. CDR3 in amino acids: CACSTGTSGNTIYF. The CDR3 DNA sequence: TGTGCCTGCAGTACAGGGACCTCTGGAAACACCATATATTTT.

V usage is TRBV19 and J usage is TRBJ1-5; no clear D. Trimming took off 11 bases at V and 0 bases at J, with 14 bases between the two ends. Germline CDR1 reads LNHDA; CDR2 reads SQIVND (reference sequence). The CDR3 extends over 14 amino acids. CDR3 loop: CASKRGNSNQPQHF. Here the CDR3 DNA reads TGTGCCTCAAAGCGGGGTAATAGCAATCAGCCCCAGCATTTT.

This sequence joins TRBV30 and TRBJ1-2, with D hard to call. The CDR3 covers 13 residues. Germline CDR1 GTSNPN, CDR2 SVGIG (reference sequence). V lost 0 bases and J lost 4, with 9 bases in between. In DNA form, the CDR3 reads TGTGCCTGGAGTGTAATAGATGCCTATGGCTACACCTTC. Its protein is CAWSVIDAYGYTF.

CDR3 in amino acids: CASSPGLAGTYEQYF. Written as DNA, the CDR3 is TGTGCCAGCTCACCCGGACTAGCGGGGACCTACGAGCAGTACTTC. The V call is TRBV18, the J call TRBJ2-7; 12 positions match TRBD2. Germline trimming cut 3 bases from V and 2 bases from J; bases unmatched to any gene: 2. The CDR3 is 15 amino acids. CDR1 is KGHSH, CDR2 LQKENI, per germline.

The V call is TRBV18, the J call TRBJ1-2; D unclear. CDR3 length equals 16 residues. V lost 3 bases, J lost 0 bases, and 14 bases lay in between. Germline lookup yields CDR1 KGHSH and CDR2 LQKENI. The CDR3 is CASSPGSPQTNYGYTF. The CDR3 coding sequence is TGTGCCAGCTCACCCGGGTCCCCCCAAACTAACTATGGCTACACCTTC.

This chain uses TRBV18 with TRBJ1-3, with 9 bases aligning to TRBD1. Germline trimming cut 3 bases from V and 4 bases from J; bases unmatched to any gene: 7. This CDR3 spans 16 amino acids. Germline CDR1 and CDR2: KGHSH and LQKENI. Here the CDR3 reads CASSPTVGTGGNTIYF. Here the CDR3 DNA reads TGTGCCAGCTCACCGACGGTCGGGACAGGGGGAAACACCATATATTTT.

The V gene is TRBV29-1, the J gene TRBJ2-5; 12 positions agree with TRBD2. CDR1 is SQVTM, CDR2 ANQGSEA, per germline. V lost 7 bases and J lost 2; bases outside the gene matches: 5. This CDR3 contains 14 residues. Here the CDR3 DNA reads TGCAGCGACCGACTAGCGGGGGTTCAAGAGACCCAGTACTTC. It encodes CSDRLAGVQETQYF.

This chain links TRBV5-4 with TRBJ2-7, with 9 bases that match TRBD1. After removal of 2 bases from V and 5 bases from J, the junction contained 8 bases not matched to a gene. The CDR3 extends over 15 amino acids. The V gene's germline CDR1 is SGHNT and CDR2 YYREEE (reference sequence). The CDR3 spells CASSFNRGLRNEQYF. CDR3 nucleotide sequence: TGTGCCAGCAGCTTTAACAGGGGGCTTCGGAACGAGCAGTACTTC.

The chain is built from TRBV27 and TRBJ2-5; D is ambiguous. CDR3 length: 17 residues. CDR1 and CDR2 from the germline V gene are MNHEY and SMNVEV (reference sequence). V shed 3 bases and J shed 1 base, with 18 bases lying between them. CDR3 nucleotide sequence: TGTGCCAGCAGTTTTGGGCTAAGTGGCCGACGCCAAGAGACCCAGTACTTC. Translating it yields CASSFGLSGRRQETQYF.

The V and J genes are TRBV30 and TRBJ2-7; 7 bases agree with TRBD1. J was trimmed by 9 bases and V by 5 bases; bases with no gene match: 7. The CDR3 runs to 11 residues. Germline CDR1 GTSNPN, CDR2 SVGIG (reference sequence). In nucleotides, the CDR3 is TGTGCCTGGGGGACAGCCACTGGGCAGTACTTC. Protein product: CAWGTATGQYF.

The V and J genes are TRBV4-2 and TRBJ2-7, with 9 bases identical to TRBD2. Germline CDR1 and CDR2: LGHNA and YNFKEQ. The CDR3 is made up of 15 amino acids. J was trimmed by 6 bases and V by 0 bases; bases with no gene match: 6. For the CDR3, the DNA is TGTGCCAGCAGCCAAGAATTAGCGGGAGTGGCCGAGCAGTACTTC. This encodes CASSQELAGVAEQYF.

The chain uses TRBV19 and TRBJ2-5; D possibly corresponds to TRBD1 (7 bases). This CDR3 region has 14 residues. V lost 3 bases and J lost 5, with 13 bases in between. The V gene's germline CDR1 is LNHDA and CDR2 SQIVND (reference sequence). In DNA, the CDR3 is TGTGCCAGTAGTATTGCTGGAGGGGGCGAGACCCAGTACTTC. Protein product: CASSIAGGGETQYF.

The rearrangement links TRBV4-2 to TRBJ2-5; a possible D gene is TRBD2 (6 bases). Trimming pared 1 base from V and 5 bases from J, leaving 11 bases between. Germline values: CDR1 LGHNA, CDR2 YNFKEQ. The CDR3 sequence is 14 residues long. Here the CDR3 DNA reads TGTGCCAGCAGCCAAGCTGGGGCGGGGGAGACCCAGTACTTC. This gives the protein CASSQAGAGETQYF.

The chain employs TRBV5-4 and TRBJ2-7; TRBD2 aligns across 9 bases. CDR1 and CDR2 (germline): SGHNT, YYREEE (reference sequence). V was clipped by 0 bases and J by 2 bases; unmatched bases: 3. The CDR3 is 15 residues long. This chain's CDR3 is CASSLGLAGPYEQYF. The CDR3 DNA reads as TGTGCCAGCAGCTTGGGGCTAGCGGGGCCCTACGAGCAGTACTTC. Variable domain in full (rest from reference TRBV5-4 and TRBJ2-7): ETGVTQSPTHLIKTRGQQVTLRCSSQSGHNTVSWYQQALGQGPQFIFQYYREEENGRGNFPPRFSGLQFPNYSSELNVNALELDDSALYLCASSLGLAGPYEQYFGPGTRLTVT.

The CDR3 reads CAWSVVDYTDTQYF. CDR3 nucleotide sequence: TGTGCCTGGAGTGTGGTGGACTACACAGATACGCAGTATTTT. This chain connects TRBV30 to TRBJ2-3; D perhaps matches TRBD2 (6 bases). Germline CDR1 reads GTSNPN; CDR2 reads SVGIG (reference sequence). V lost 0 bases to trimming and J lost 2 bases, with 9 bases between them. The CDR3 runs to 14 residues.

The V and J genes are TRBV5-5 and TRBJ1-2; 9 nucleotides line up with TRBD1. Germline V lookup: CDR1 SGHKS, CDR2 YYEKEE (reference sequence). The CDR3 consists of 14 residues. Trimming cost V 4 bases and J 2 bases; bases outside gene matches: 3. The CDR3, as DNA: TGTGCCAGCAGCACTGGGACAGGGAACTATGGCTACACCTTC. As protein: CASSTGTGNYGYTF.

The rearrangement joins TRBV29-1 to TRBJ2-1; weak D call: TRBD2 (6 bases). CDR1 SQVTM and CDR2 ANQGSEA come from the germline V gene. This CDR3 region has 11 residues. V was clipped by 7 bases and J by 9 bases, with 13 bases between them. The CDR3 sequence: CSGTRGGEQFF. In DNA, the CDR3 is TGCAGCGGCACGCGGGGCGGTGAGCAGTTCTTC.

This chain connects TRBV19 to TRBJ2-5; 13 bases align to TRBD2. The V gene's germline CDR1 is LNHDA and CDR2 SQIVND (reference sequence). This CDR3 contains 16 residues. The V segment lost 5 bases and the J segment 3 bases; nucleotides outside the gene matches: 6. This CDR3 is CASSSAGTSGKETQYF. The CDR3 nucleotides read TGTGCCAGTAGTTCAGCCGGGACTAGCGGGAAAGAGACCCAGTACTTC.

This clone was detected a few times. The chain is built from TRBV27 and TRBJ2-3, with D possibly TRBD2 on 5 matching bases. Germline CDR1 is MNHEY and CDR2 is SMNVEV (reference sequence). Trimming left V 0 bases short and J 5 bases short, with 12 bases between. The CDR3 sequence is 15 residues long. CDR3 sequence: CASSLSGLSGDTQYF. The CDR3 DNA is TGTGCCAGCAGTTTATCAGGGTTAAGCGGAGATACGCAGTATTTT.

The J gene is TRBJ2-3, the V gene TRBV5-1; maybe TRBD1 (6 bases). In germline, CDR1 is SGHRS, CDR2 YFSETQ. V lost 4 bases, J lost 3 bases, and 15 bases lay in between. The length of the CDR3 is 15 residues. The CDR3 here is CASSHRVGATDTQYF. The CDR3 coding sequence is TGCGCCAGCAGCCATAGGGTGGGGGCGACAGATACGCAGTATTTT.